This T cell receptor (beta chain) came from a study of T-cell memory formation after mild COVID-19. Overall study findings and caveats: The appearance of some responding clones in pre-infection memory suggested that cross-reactive memory joined.

Comment on this clonotype: Its cognate antigen is unknown.

The CDR3 loop spans 17 amino acids. Trimming took 3 bases from V and 0 from J; bases not matched to a gene: 11. MiXCR, applied by TCRdb to the 5' RACE reads, yields one record per CDR3 protein. Found here are hundreds of thousands of distinct CDR3 sequences, roughly 20% of them singletons; the top ten hold around 23%. Sequencing was done on a sample of PBMCs or a T cell subset sorted from them (not recorded which). V usage is TRBV12-3 or TRBV12-4 and J usage is TRBJ2-7, with 7 positions matching TRBD1. The TCR was taken from a man between 18 and 29 years old who had mild COVID-19 (a few samples of this study predate the infection). Cell type and time point are not known. The CDR3 bases are TGTGCCAGCAGTTTTCGAGGGCCTAACAGGGGCTCCTACGAGCAGTACTTC. Protein: CASSFRGPNRGSYEQYF.